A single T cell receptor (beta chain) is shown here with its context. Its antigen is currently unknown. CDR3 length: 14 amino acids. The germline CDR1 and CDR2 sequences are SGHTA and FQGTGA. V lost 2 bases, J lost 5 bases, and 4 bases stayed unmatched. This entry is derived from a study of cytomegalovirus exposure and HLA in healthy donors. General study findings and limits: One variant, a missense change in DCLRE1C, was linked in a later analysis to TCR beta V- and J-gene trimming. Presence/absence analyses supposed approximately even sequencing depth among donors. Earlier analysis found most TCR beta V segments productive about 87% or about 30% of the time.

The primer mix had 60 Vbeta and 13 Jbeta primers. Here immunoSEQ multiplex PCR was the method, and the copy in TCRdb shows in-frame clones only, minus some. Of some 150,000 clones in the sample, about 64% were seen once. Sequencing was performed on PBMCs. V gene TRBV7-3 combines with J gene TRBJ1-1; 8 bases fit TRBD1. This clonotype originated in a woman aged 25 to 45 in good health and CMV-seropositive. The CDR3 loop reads CASSLAGGGTEAFF. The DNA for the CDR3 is TGTGCCAGCAGCTTAGCAGGGGGCGGAACTGAAGCTTTCTTT.